These T cell receptor beta chains were read from a single sample in a study of blood T cells in healthy people across ages. Via MiXCR, TCRdb re-called the 5' RACE reads, giving one row per CDR3 protein. Here the sample spans roughly 1.9 million distinct CDR3 sequences, about 39% being singletons. The sequencing input was blood. Receptors originate from a human donor in good health. Each CDR3 is given with its conserved first and last residue. A D gene is named only where the DNA matches it firmly. Where a row states a size, it is once, few, many or the class of an expanded clone; other rows omit it.

V gene: TRBV28
D gene: .
clone size: .
J gene: TRBJ2-1
CDR3 protein: CASSQLRDTDNEQFF
CDR3 DNA: TGTGCCAGCAGTCAGCTCCGGGACACAGACAATGAGCAGTTCTTC

V gene: TRBV7-8
D gene: .
clone size: .
J gene: TRBJ2-1
CDR3 protein: CASSLARGDRNNEQFF
CDR3 DNA: TGTGCCAGCAGCTTAGCTCGGGGGGACAGGAACAATGAGCAGTTCTTC

V gene: TRBV4-1
D gene: .
clone size: .
J gene: TRBJ2-3
CDR3 protein: CASSQESTSTDTQYF
CDR3 DNA: TGCGCCAGCAGCCAAGAAAGCACTAGCACAGATACGCAGTATTTT

V gene: TRBV20-1
D gene: TRBD1
clone size: few
J gene: TRBJ1-2
CDR3 protein: CSATGGSSYGYTF
CDR3 DNA: TGCAGTGCAACAGGGGGCAGTAGCTATGGCTACACCTTC

V gene: TRBV13
D gene: .
clone size: .
J gene: TRBJ2-3
CDR3 protein: CASTMGSGDTQYF
CDR3 DNA: TGTGCCAGCACCATGGGGTCCGGGGATACGCAGTATTTT

V gene: TRBV28
D gene: .
clone size: .
J gene: TRBJ1-2
CDR3 protein: CASRVLGIYGYTF
CDR3 DNA: TGTGCCAGCAGGGTGTTGGGAATATATGGCTACACCTTC

V gene: TRBV6-1
D gene: .
clone size: .
J gene: TRBJ2-7
CDR3 protein: CASSAEWYEQYF
CDR3 DNA: TGTGCCAGCAGTGCCGAGTGGTACGAGCAGTACTTC

V gene: TRBV4-3
D gene: .
clone size: .
J gene: TRBJ1-6
CDR3 protein: CASSQEGGEGSPLHF
CDR3 DNA: TGCGCCAGCAGCCAAGAAGGGGGAGAGGGTTCACCCCTCCACTTT

V gene: TRBV7-8
D gene: .
clone size: .
J gene: TRBJ2-7
CDR3 protein: CASSPNGQGGMREQYF
CDR3 DNA: TGTGCCAGCAGCCCGAACGGGCAGGGTGGTATGCGCGAGCAGTACTTC

V gene: TRBV7-2
D gene: .
clone size: .
J gene: TRBJ1-1
CDR3 protein: CASRFSSVGSPEAFF
CDR3 DNA: TGTGCCAGCAGATTCTCGAGCGTTGGGAGCCCTGAAGCTTTCTTT

V gene: TRBV29-1
D gene: TRBD1
clone size: .
J gene: TRBJ2-3
CDR3 protein: CSVDGTGGITDTQYF
CDR3 DNA: TGCAGCGTTGATGGGACAGGGGGCATCACAGATACGCAGTATTTT

V gene: TRBV4-1
D gene: .
clone size: few
J gene: TRBJ2-6
CDR3 protein: CASSQVRDAGHFRVLTF
CDR3 DNA: TGCGCCAGCAGCCAAGTTAGGGACGCTGGGCACTTCAGGGTCCTGACTTTC

V gene: TRBV7-2
D gene: TRBD1
clone size: few
J gene: TRBJ2-7
CDR3 protein: CASSFPGWQGAGYEQYF
CDR3 DNA: TGTGCCAGCAGCTTTCCCGGCTGGCAGGGGGCTGGATACGAGCAGTACTTC